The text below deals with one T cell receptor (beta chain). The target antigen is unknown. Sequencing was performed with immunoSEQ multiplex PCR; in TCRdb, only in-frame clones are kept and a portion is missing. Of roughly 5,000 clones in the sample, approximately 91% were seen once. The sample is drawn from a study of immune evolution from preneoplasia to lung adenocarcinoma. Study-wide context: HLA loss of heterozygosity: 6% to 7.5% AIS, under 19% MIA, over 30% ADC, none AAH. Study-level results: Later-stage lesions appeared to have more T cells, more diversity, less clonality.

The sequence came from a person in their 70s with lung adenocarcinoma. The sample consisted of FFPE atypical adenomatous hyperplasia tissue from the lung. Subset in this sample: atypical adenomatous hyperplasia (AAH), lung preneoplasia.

In DNA form, the CDR3 reads TGTGCCAGCAGCCGAGACACAGATACGCAGTATTTT. Translation gives CASSRDTDTQYF. V is TRBV7-9 and J is TRBJ2-3; D is ambiguous. Looked up from germline, CDR1 is SEHNR and CDR2 is FQNEAQ (reference sequence). The V end was cut by 5 bases, the J end by 2 bases, with 5 bases between. This CDR3 is 12 amino acids long.